The entry that follows covers one T cell receptor (beta chain) sequence. Its antigen remains unidentified. A sample-barcoded 5' primer and a J-beta primer mix were used in a second PCR of about 7 to 12 cycles. From the 5' RACE reads, TCRdb called clonotypes with MiXCR, one entry per CDR3 protein. This table holds 800,000 or so distinct CDR3 sequences, approximately 25% found once. These data belong to a study of blood T cells in healthy people across ages. Study-level findings and limits: Naive CD4+ cells and diversity were both higher in long-lived donors than in aged donors.

CDR1 and CDR2 (germline): LGHNA, YSLEER. This CDR3 is built from 19 residues. After removal of 4 bases from V and 0 bases from J, the junction contained 17 bases not matched to a gene. Total RNA extracted from each sample amounted to at least 6 micrograms. Another study also made use of these data, one on T cells of mothers and their children. From that paper: cDNA was synthesized from all extracted RNA at approximately 1.5 ug per reaction. Thymic selection molds TCR recombination products alike in related and unrelated pairs.

The sequence was collected from a boy aged 5-17 years in good health. The chain is built from TRBV4-3 and TRBJ2-7; 8 nucleotides line up with TRBD2. The sequenced sample was blood. The CDR3 region has the DNA TGCGCCAGCAGCCGAGCGGCGGGGGGCCCCACCAATTACTCCTACGAGCAGTACTTC. It translates to CASSRAAGGPTNYSYEQYF.